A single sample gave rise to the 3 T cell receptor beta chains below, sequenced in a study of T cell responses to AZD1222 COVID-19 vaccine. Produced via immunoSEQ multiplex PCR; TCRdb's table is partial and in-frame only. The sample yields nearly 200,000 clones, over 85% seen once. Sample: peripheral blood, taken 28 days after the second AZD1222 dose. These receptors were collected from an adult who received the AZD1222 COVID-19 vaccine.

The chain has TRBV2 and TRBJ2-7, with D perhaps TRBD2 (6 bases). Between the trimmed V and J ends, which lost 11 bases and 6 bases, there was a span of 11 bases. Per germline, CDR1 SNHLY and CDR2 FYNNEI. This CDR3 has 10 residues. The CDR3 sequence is CAALGGEQYF. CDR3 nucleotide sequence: TGTGCCGCCTTGGGGGGCGAGCAGTACTTC.

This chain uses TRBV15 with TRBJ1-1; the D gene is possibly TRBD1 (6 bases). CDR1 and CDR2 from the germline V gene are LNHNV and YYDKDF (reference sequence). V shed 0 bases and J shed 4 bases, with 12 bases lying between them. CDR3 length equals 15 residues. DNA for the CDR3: TGTGCCACCAGCAGAGATAGGGGGTTTTCCACTGAAGCTTTCTTT. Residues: CATSRDRGFSTEAFF. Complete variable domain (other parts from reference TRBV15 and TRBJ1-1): DAMVIQNPRYQVTQFGKPVTLSCSQTLNHNVMYWYQQKSSQAPKLLFHYYDKDFNNEADTPDNFQSRRPNTSFCFLDIRSPGLGDTAMYLCATSRDRGFSTEAFFGQGTRLTVV.

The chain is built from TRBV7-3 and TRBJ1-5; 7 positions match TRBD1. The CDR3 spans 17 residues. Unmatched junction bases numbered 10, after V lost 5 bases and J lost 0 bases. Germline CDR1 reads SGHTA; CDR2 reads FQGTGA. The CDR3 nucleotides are TGTGCCAGCAGCCTAAATCAGGGGGAGTATAGCAATCAGCCCCAGCATTTT. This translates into CASSLNQGEYSNQPQHF.